Each of the 21 T cell receptor beta chains below was sequenced from the same sample in a study of PD-L1 blockade in urothelial cancer. Profiling relied on immunoSEQ multiplex PCR, and the TCRdb table lists in-frame clones only, not all of them. The sample shows about 25,000 clones, roughly 84% of them seen only once. This specimen was PBMCs, taken around atezolizumab (anti-PD-L1) treatment. The receptors were sampled from a man between 65 and 85 years old with urothelial cancer.

This clone was counted a single time. The J gene is TRBJ1-2, the V gene TRBV29-1; a possible D gene is TRBD1 (5 bases). Germline V gene data show CDR1 as SQVTM and CDR2 as ANQGSEA. The CDR3 runs 12 residues. The V gene lost 7 bases and the J gene lost 6 bases, with 15 bases spanning the gap. The CDR3 sequence: CSARDGRNGYTF. The CDR3 nucleotides read TGCAGCGCCCGGGACGGGAGGAATGGCTACACCTTC.

This clone came up once. The chain joins TRBV27 to TRBJ2-7, with 8 positions matching TRBD1. V shed 8 bases, J shed 6 bases, and the junction held 15 bases outside the gene matches. Germline loops: CDR1 MNHEY, CDR2 SMNVEV (reference sequence). CDR3 length: 15 residues. This CDR3 reads CASSRGGQGAGEQYF. CDR3 DNA sequence: TGTGCCAGCTCCCGGGGTGGGCAGGGGGCGGGCGAGCAGTACTTC.

The rearrangement joins TRBV2 to TRBJ1-1, with D possibly matching TRBD1 (6 bases). Per germline, CDR1 SNHLY and CDR2 FYNNEI. V was cut by 5 bases and J by 1 base, with 14 bases left in between. There are 15 residues in the CDR3. The CDR3 sequence is CASSFSGTQNTEAFF. In nucleotides, the CDR3 is TGTGCCAGCAGTTTCTCCGGGACACAGAACACTGAAGCTTTCTTT.

The CDR3 DNA follows: TGTGCCAGCACCAAAGGGACAGGGGGCATAACTGAAGCTTTCTTT. Residues: CASTKGTGGITEAFF. V is TRBV27 and J is TRBJ1-1; TRBD1 aligns across 12 bases. Germline CDR1 is MNHEY and CDR2 is SMNVEV (reference sequence). The V gene end was trimmed by 7 bases and the J gene end by 5 bases; junction bases not matched to a gene: 8. The CDR3 length is 15 residues.

The V call is TRBV7-9, the J call TRBJ2-5, with D maybe TRBD2 (5 bases). Deletions cut 7 bases from V and 3 bases from J, with 15 bases between. The V gene's germline CDR1 is SEHNR and CDR2 FQNEAQ (reference sequence). The CDR3 extends over 14 amino acids. CDR3 loop: CASTVAGIKETQYF. The CDR3 DNA reads TGTGCCAGCACCGTAGCCGGGATAAAAGAGACCCAGTACTTC.

The V call is TRBV6-6, the J call TRBJ2-7; 12 nucleotides agree with TRBD2. Germline assignment: CDR1 MNHNY and CDR2 SVGAGI (reference sequence). Trimming at V came to 5 bases and at J to 6 bases, leaving 5 bases not matched to a gene. This CDR3 has 14 residues. The CDR3: CASSPSGRGGEQYF. The CDR3 DNA sequence: TGTGCCAGCAGTCCTAGCGGGAGGGGTGGCGAGCAGTACTTC.

The chain is built from TRBV9 and TRBJ1-4; 8 bases are a match to TRBD1. J gave up 8 bases and V 4 bases, and 10 bases lay outside the gene matches. The CDR3 loop spans 15 amino acids. In germline, CDR1 is SGDLS, CDR2 YYNGEE. This CDR3 reads CASSTPGTGEEKLFF. In nucleotides, the CDR3 is TGTGCCAGCAGCACTCCCGGGACAGGAGAAGAAAAACTGTTTTTT.

The rearrangement uses TRBV6-6 and TRBJ1-1; D uncertain. CDR1 MNHNY and CDR2 SVGAGI come from the germline V gene (reference sequence). This CDR3 has 14 amino acids. The V end was cut by 3 bases, the J end by 1 base, with 9 bases between. CDR3 protein: CASSYQEKNTEAFF. The CDR3 coding sequence is TGTGCCAGCAGTTATCAAGAGAAGAACACTGAAGCTTTCTTT.

The chain recombines TRBV5-1 with TRBJ2-1; D uncertain. The CDR3 totals 11 residues. V lost 8 bases to trimming and J lost 3 bases, with 6 bases between them. The germline CDR1 and CDR2 sequences are SGHRS and YFSETQ. The CDR3 DNA sequence: TGCGCCAGTGCAGGCTACAATGAGCAGTTCTTC. It translates to CASAGYNEQFF. Full variable domain (outside the CDR3, taken from reference TRBV5-1 and TRBJ2-1): KAGVTQTPRYLIKTRGQQVTLSCSPISGHRSVSWYQQTPGQGLQFLFEYFSETQRNKGNFPGRFSGRQFSNSRSEMNVSTLELGDSALYLCASAGYNEQFFGPGTRLTVL.

The chain carries TRBV5-4 and TRBJ2-3, with D tentatively TRBD1 (5 bases). Between the trimmed V and J ends, which lost 2 bases and 4 bases, there was a span of 14 bases. CDR1 SGHNT and CDR2 YYREEE come from the germline V gene (reference sequence). CDR3 length: 15 amino acids. In DNA form, the CDR3 reads TGTGCCAGCAGCTTCCCAGGGCCTACGTCAGATACGCAGTATTTT. It encodes CASSFPGPTSDTQYF.

A single count supports this clone. The chain links TRBV18 to TRBJ1-1, with D possibly being TRBD1 (5 bases). The CDR3 extends over 14 amino acids. Germline V CDR1 and CDR2: KGHSH, LQKENI. Trimming took off 2 bases at V and 8 bases at J, with 15 bases between the two ends. The CDR3 spells CASSPIPGGAEAFF. In DNA form, the CDR3 reads TGTGCCAGCTCACCAATTCCGGGGGGAGCAGAAGCTTTCTTT.

The rearrangement uses TRBV18 and TRBJ2-4, with D perhaps TRBD1 (6 bases). Germline V gene data show CDR1 as KGHSH and CDR2 as LQKENI. CDR3 length: 15 residues. V was trimmed by 0 bases and J by 0 bases, leaving 6 bases between them. The CDR3 coding sequence is TGTGCCAGCTCACCACCAGGGGGAGCCAAAAACATTCAGTACTTC. Its protein product is CASSPPGGAKNIQYF.

This chain links TRBV5-5 with TRBJ2-7; D gene unclear. The CDR3 runs 15 residues. Germline V CDR1 and CDR2: SGHKS, YYEKEE (reference sequence). The V end lost 0 bases, the J end lost 0 bases, and 10 bases lay between the germline ends. The CDR3 nucleotides are TGTGCCAGCAGCTTGGCCGTGACAACCTCCTACGAGCAGTACTTC. Its translation is CASSLAVTTSYEQYF.

The chain is built from TRBV5-8 and TRBJ1-1; TRBD1 matches 7 bases. Looked up from germline, CDR1 is SGHTS and CDR2 is YDEGEE. Losses at the gene ends were 1 base for V and 5 bases for J; bases not matched to a gene: 2. The CDR3 contains 13 residues. CDR3 in amino acids: CASSLQGVTEAFF. For the CDR3, the DNA is TGTGCCAGCAGCTTGCAGGGGGTAACTGAAGCTTTCTTT. The whole variable domain, filled in from reference TRBV5-8 and TRBJ1-1, reads EAGVTQSPTHLIKTRGQQATLRCSPISGHTSVYWYQQALGLGLQFLLWYDEGEERNRGNFPPRFSGRQFPNYSSELNVNALELEDSALYLCASSLQGVTEAFFGQGTRLTVV.

This clone was counted once. The chain links TRBV2 to TRBJ1-1, with D unclear. Germline loops: CDR1 SNHLY, CDR2 FYNNEI. V gave up 2 bases and J gave up 1 base, with 8 bases separating them. CDR3 size: 14 residues. In DNA form, the CDR3 reads TGTGCCAGCAGTGAATATGGCCGGAACACTGAAGCTTTCTTT. This sequence encodes CASSEYGRNTEAFF.

The V and J genes are TRBV11-3 and TRBJ2-3; 8 bases line up with TRBD2. Germline CDR1 SGHNT, CDR2 YENEEA. The CDR3 sequence is 13 residues long. After removal of 4 bases from V and 6 bases from J, the junction contained 3 bases not matched to a gene. CDR3 sequence: CASSSGGADTQYF. The CDR3 nucleotides read TGTGCCAGCAGCTCGGGGGGGGCGGATACGCAGTATTTT.

This clone is classed as medium-sized. For the CDR3, the DNA is TGTGCCAGCAGCCAAGACAGGGGGCAGATCTATGGCTACACCTTC. Residues: CASSQDRGQIYGYTF. The chain joins TRBV4-2 to TRBJ1-2, with TRBD1 matching 8 bases. V was pared by 0 bases and J by 4 bases, with 4 bases of the junction left unmatched. Germline lookup yields CDR1 LGHNA and CDR2 YNFKEQ. This CDR3 is built from 15 residues.

This clone has just one count. The chain combines TRBV27 with TRBJ1-5, with a weak D call TRBD1 (6 bases). The V gene lost 6 bases and the J gene lost 0 bases, with 12 bases spanning the gap. The germline V gene encodes CDR1 MNHEY and CDR2 SMNVEV (reference sequence). This CDR3 has 15 amino acids. The CDR3 loop is CASRQGWASNQPQHF. CDR3 bases: TGTGCCAGCAGACAGGGATGGGCTAGCAATCAGCCCCAGCATTTT.

This sequence joins TRBV4-1 and TRBJ1-1; D gene ambiguous. CDR3 size: 14 residues. The V and J ends lost 1 base and 1 base respectively, with 7 bases between them. Per germline, CDR1 MGHRA and CDR2 YSYEKL. Here the CDR3 DNA reads TGCGCCAGCAGCCAAGTCTTCAGGAACACTGAAGCTTTCTTT. Amino acid sequence: CASSQVFRNTEAFF.

The chain couples TRBV7-3 to TRBJ2-7; TRBD2 matches at 10 bases. V gave up 1 base and J gave up 6 bases; unmatched junction bases: 3. Germline CDR1 reads SGHTA; CDR2 reads FQGTGA. The CDR3 runs to 14 residues. CDR3 amino acids: CASSLRAGGGEQYF. CDR3 DNA sequence: TGTGCCAGCAGCTTAAGAGCGGGGGGGGGCGAGCAGTACTTC.

The chain recombines TRBV30 with TRBJ2-3; the D gene is possibly TRBD2 (5 bases). The CDR3 contains 13 residues. Germline-derived CDR1 and CDR2 are GTSNPN and SVGIG (reference sequence). V dropped 2 bases and J dropped 0 bases, with 6 bases sitting between them. The CDR3 is CAWSWESTDTQYF. The CDR3, as DNA: TGTGCCTGGAGTTGGGAGAGCACAGATACGCAGTATTTT.